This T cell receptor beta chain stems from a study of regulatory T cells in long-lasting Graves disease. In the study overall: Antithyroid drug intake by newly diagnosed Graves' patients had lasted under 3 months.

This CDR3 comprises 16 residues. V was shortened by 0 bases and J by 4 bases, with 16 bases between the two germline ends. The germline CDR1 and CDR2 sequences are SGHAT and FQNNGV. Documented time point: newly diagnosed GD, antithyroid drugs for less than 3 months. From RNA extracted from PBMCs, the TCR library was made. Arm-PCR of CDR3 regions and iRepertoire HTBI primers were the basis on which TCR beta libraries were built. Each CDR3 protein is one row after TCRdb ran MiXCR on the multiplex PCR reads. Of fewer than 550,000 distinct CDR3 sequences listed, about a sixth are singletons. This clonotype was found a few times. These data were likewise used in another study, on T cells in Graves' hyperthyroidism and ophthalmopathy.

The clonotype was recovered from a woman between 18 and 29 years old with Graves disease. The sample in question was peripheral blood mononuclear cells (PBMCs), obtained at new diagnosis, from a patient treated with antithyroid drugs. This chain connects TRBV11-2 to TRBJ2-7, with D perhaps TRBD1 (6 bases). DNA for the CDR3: TGTGCCAGCAGCTTAGAGGGGAACAGGGTACGGTACGAGCAGTACTTC. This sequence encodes CASSLEGNRVRYEQYF.